The T cell receptor beta chain described here comes from a study of shared clonotypes between healthy human individuals. Study-level information: The study enrolled a couple of women and a few men aged 18 to 49. Points from the study as a whole: An expected dependence of interdonor clonotype sharing on sequencing depth was noted.

When replicate PCRs were run on unsorted PBMC, they used around 0.3 ug DNA, about 30,000 T cell genomes. Here immunoSEQ multiplex PCR was the method, and the copy in TCRdb shows in-frame clones only, minus some. The table shows about 490,000 clones, with approximately 79% occurring only once. On this clone itself: Its specificity is not known.

The ends were cut back, 4 bases at V and 1 base at J, with 11 bases in the middle. This CDR3 is 14 amino acids long. CDR1 is SQVTM and CDR2 is ANQGSEA in the germline V gene. The clonotype originates from a woman aged 35 to 49 in good health. Some clones in this sample may be carry-over from other donors' samples. The rearrangement joins TRBV29-1 to TRBJ2-1; maybe TRBD2 (6 bases). Sequencing input: PBMCs. In nucleotides, the CDR3 is TGCAGCGTTGTAGGTGCGGGGTCCTACAATGAGCAGTTCTTC. Translation: CSVVGAGSYNEQFF.